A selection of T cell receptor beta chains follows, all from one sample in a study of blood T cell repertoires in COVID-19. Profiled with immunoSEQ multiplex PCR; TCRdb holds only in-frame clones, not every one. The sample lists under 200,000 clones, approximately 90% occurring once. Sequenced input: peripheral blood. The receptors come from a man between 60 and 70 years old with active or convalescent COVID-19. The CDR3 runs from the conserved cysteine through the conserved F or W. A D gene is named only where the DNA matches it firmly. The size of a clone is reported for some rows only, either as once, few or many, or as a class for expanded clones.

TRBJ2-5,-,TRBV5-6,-,CASSFESPRGFQETQYF,TGTGCCAGCAGCTTCGAGAGCCCCAGAGGGTTCCAAGAGACCCAGTACTTC
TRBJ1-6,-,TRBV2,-,CASSEGGVFYNSPLHF,TGTGCCAGCAGTGAAGGGGGGGTTTTCTATAATTCACCCCTCCACTTT
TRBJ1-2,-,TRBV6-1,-,CASSEFGHRNYGYTF,TGTGCCAGCAGTGAATTTGGCCACAGAAACTATGGCTACACCTTC
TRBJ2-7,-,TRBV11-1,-,CASSRGLYEQYF,TGTGCCAGCAGCCGAGGGCTTTACGAGCAGTACTTC
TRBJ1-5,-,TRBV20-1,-,CSASKSGSNQPQHF,TGCAGTGCTAGTAAGTCCGGGAGCAATCAGCCCCAGCATTTT
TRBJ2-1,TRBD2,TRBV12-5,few,CASGSSRASGDFNEQFF,TGTGCTAGTGGTTCCTCCCGGGCTAGCGGGGATTTCAATGAGCAGTTCTTC
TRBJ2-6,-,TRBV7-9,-,CASSLAFGSGANVLTF,TGTGCCAGCAGCTTAGCGTTCGGGTCTGGGGCCAACGTCCTGACTTTC
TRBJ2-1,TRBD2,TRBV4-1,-,CASSQDQTSGGNNEQFF,TGCGCCAGCAGCCAAGATCAAACTAGCGGGGGAAACAATGAGCAGTTCTTC
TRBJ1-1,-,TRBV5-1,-,CASSLELRELNTEAFF,TGCGCCAGCAGCTTGGAATTGAGGGAGCTAAACACTGAAGCTTTCTTT
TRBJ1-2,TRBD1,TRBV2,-,CASSDRTGLGGYTF,TGTGCCAGCAGTGACAGGACAGGGTTGGGGGGCTACACCTTC
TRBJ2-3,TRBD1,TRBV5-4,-,CASSPIDRVGDTQYF,TGTGCCAGCAGCCCCATCGACAGGGTAGGCGATACGCAGTATTTT
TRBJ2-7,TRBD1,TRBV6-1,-,CASSETGVTYEQYF,TGTGCCAGCAGTGAGACAGGGGTCACCTACGAGCAGTACTTC
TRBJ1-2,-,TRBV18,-,CASSPPVGQGSGGYTF,TGTGCCAGCTCACCACCAGTAGGCCAGGGGAGTGGTGGCTACACCTTC
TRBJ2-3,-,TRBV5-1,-,CASRASGTDTQYF,TGCGCCAGCAGGGCCAGCGGCACAGATACGCAGTATTTT